These 7 T cell receptor beta chains share one sample of origin, sequenced in a study of graft-versus-host responses after intestinal transplantation. Their target antigens are unknown. The table came from immunoSEQ multiplex PCR; TCRdb's copy has only in-frame clones and leaves some out. The profile covers some 39,000 clones, with around 95% appearing a single time and approximately 0.54% taken by the ten largest. The material was unstimulated CD8+ T cells sorted from spleen or lymph node cells, obtained before transplant. These TCRs come from a human donor who was the organ donor for an intestinal transplant.

V and J are TRBV4-1 and TRBJ2-2; a possible D gene is TRBD2 (6 bases). The CDR3 runs 13 residues. Between the trimmed V and J ends, which lost 1 base and 7 bases, there was a span of 7 bases. CDR1 MGHRA and CDR2 YSYEKL come from the germline V gene. The CDR3 DNA sequence: TGCGCCAGCAGCCAAGGGGGAGGCGGGGAGCTGTTTTTT. It yields the protein CASSQGGGGELFF.

This clone was observed once. The chain uses TRBV27 and TRBJ2-3; 9 bases are shared with TRBD2. This CDR3 comprises 16 residues. Germline lookup yields CDR1 MNHEY and CDR2 SMNVEV (reference sequence). V lost 6 bases, J lost 1 base, and 8 bases stayed unmatched. The CDR3 sequence: CASSRGGGAGTDTQYF. The CDR3 DNA follows: TGTGCCAGCAGCAGGGGCGGGGGGGCGGGCACAGATACGCAGTATTTT.

The rearrangement links TRBV18 to TRBJ2-4; D may correspond to TRBD1 or TRBD2 (6 bases each). The CDR3 contains 15 residues. Looked up from germline, CDR1 is KGHSH and CDR2 is LQKENI. Trimming left V 5 bases short and J 3 bases short, with 14 bases between. The CDR3 DNA is TGTGCCAGCTCAGCGCGGGGACATTTCAAAAACATTCAGTACTTC. It translates to CASSARGHFKNIQYF.

This rearrangement joins TRBV11-1 to TRBJ1-1; TRBD1 agrees at 9 bases. After removal of 2 bases from V and 0 bases from J, the junction contained 1 base not matched to a gene. This CDR3 is 15 amino acids long. Germline V gives CDR1 SGHAT, CDR2 FQDESV (reference sequence). The CDR3 region is CASSLHRGLNTEAFF. CDR3 nucleotides: TGTGCCAGCAGCTTACACAGGGGGCTGAACACTGAAGCTTTCTTT.

The V call is TRBV7-9, the J call TRBJ2-2; a possible D gene is TRBD2 (6 bases). Trimming pared 5 bases from V and 3 bases from J, leaving 13 bases between. Germline V gives CDR1 SEHNR, CDR2 FQNEAQ (reference sequence). The CDR3 has 15 residues. The CDR3 is CASSGKDYYTGELFF. CDR3 DNA: TGTGCCAGCAGCGGAAAGGACTATTACACCGGGGAGCTGTTTTTT.

This chain links TRBV11-2 with TRBJ2-5, with 15 bases matching TRBD2. V was clipped by 4 bases and J by 4 bases; unmatched bases: 1. The CDR3 runs 15 residues. CDR1 and CDR2 from the germline V gene are SGHAT and FQNNGV. CDR3 protein: CASSWGLAGGETQYF. As DNA, the CDR3 is TGTGCCAGCAGCTGGGGACTAGCGGGGGGAGAGACCCAGTACTTC.

The gene calls are TRBV11-2 and TRBJ2-7; D gene ambiguous. There are 15 residues in the CDR3. The germline V and J ends were trimmed by 0 bases and 3 bases, with 12 bases remaining between them. The germline CDR1 and CDR2 sequences are SGHAT and FQNNGV. CDR3 sequence: CASSLEVVPLYEQYF. CDR3 bases: TGTGCCAGCAGCTTAGAGGTCGTACCGCTCTACGAGCAGTACTTC.